This T cell receptor beta chain was sequenced during a study of identical twins. A universal primer site was incorporated via template switching, and the cDNA contained unique molecular identifiers. MiXCR, run by TCRdb on the 5' RACE reads, gives a single entry per CDR3 protein. The table has hundreds of thousands of distinct CDR3 sequences, around 6.9% seen once. CDR3 length: 12 residues. In germline, CDR1 is LNHDA, CDR2 SQIVND (reference sequence). The V gene end was trimmed by 8 bases and the J gene end by 7 bases; junction bases not matched to a gene: 7. A further study also used this sample, focusing on yellow fever vaccine responses in identical twins.

This clonotype originated in a woman under 30 in good health. The V gene is TRBV19, the J gene TRBJ1-1; 7 positions agree with TRBD1. The specimen was memory (CD45RO+) T cells sorted from blood. The CDR3 DNA is TGTGCCAGTCGAGAGGGGGCCGATGAAGCTTTCTTT. Its translation: CASREGADEAFF.